The 23 T cell receptor beta chains reported below all come from one sample, sequenced in a study of neurological immune-mediated disorders. MiXCR was run by TCRdb on the 5' RACE reads, yielding one entry per CDR3 protein. In the table there are tens of thousands of distinct CDR3 sequences, about 2.5% of which are singletons. The sample comprised PBMCs. Receptors were obtained from a man between 50 and 59 years old with multiple sclerosis.

This clonotype was counted only a few times. This may come from a read error, since a much larger clone is one base off. CDR3 protein: CSVAIGGHQHF. The CDR3 coding sequence is TGCAGTGTTGCAATTGGGGGGCACCAGCATTTT. The rearrangement joins TRBV20-1 to TRBJ1-5, with TRBD1 as a possible D gene (6 bases). The CDR3 is made up of 11 amino acids. Between the trimmed V and J ends, which lost 7 bases and 12 bases, there was a span of 16 bases. Germline loops: CDR1 DFQATT, CDR2 SNEGSKA (reference sequence).

This clonotype was detected a few times. The chain is built from TRBV18 and TRBJ1-1, with D hard to call. The CDR3 loop spans 13 amino acids. The germline V and J ends were trimmed by 3 bases and 6 bases, with 11 bases remaining between them. CDR1 is KGHSH and CDR2 is LQKENI in the germline V gene. CDR3 protein: CASSPDVESEAFF. As DNA, the CDR3 is TGTGCCAGCTCACCGGATGTGGAGTCTGAAGCTTTCTTT.

This clonotype was counted many times. This chain joins TRBV20-1 and TRBJ2-7, with a weak D call TRBD2 (5 bases). The CDR3 consists of 13 residues. Germline V gene data show CDR1 as DFQATT and CDR2 as SNEGSKA (reference sequence). V lost 7 bases and J 2 bases, leaving 15 bases between the germline ends. The CDR3 here is CSVPGLRAYEQYF. The CDR3 coding sequence is TGCAGTGTTCCCGGTCTGAGGGCCTACGAGCAGTACTTC.

This chain uses TRBV20-1 with TRBJ1-4, with D tentatively TRBD1 (5 bases). This CDR3 has 16 residues. Between the trimmed V and J ends, which lost 0 bases and 7 bases, there was a span of 18 bases. Per germline, CDR1 DFQATT and CDR2 SNEGSKA (reference sequence). The CDR3 loop reads CSARDIQRQGGEKLFF. The DNA of the CDR3 is TGCAGTGCTAGAGATATTCAACGGCAGGGAGGTGAAAAACTGTTTTTT.

This clonotype was seen repeatedly, ten times or more. The genes are TRBV7-2 and TRBJ2-3; D is unclear. The CDR3 is 12 residues long. V gave up 5 bases and J gave up 11 bases, with 14 bases separating them. Germline CDR1 is SGHTA and CDR2 is FQGNSA. The CDR3, as DNA: TGTGCCAGCAGCCCAAGTGGCGCACAGCAGTATTTT. Translated, it gives CASSPSGAQQYF.

This clonotype was detected ten times or more. DNA of the CDR3: TGTGCCAGCAGCGTACAGGGGGCTGGGGCCAACGTCCTGACTTTC. Translation gives CASSVQGAGANVLTF. The J gene is TRBJ2-6, the V gene TRBV9; 7 positions match TRBD1. The germline V gene encodes CDR1 SGDLS and CDR2 YYNGEE. V was pared by 1 base and J by 2 bases, with 0 bases of the junction left unmatched. CDR3 length: 15 residues.

This clonotype was counted ten times or more. For the CDR3, the DNA is TGCGCCAGCTCGGACAGCACCTACGAGCAGTACTTC. Residues: CASSDSTYEQYF. The chain uses TRBV5-1 and TRBJ2-7; maybe TRBD1 (6 bases). The CDR3 runs 12 residues. Germline lookup yields CDR1 SGHRS and CDR2 YFSETQ. Deletions cut 7 bases from V and 2 bases from J, with 10 bases between.

This clonotype has ten or more counts. The chain has TRBV5-1 and TRBJ2-1; D perhaps matches TRBD2 (6 bases). CDR3 size: 15 residues. V shed 0 bases and J shed 0 bases, with 7 bases lying between them. Germline loops: CDR1 SGHRS, CDR2 YFSETQ. The CDR3: CASSLDGSSYNEQFF. The CDR3, as DNA: TGCGCCAGCAGCTTGGACGGGAGCTCCTACAATGAGCAGTTCTTC. Supplemented by reference TRBV5-1 and TRBJ2-1, the full variable domain reads KAGVTQTPRYLIKTRGQQVTLSCSPISGHRSVSWYQQTPGQGLQFLFEYFSETQRNKGNFPGRFSGRQFSNSRSEMNVSTLELGDSALYLCASSLDGSSYNEQFFGPGTRLTVL.

This clonotype was counted ten times or more. The chain couples TRBV7-9 to TRBJ1-4; 7 nucleotides match TRBD1. Trimming at V came to 5 bases and at J to 8 bases, leaving 11 bases not matched to a gene. This CDR3 has 15 residues. The germline V gene encodes CDR1 SEHNR and CDR2 FQNEAQ (reference sequence). CDR3 region: CASSQGQPPGEKLFF. CDR3 in DNA: TGTGCCAGCAGCCAGGGACAGCCCCCGGGGGAAAAACTGTTTTTT.

This clonotype was counted ten times or more. The V and J genes are TRBV29-1 and TRBJ1-1, with D tentatively TRBD1 (6 bases). The CDR3 extends over 13 amino acids. Germline V lookup: CDR1 SQVTM, CDR2 ANQGSEA. Trimming shortened V by 3 bases and J by 4 bases, and 12 bases separated the two germline ends. The CDR3 loop is CSVDGGQVTEAFF. The CDR3 nucleotides are TGCAGCGTTGACGGGGGGCAGGTCACTGAAGCTTTCTTT.

This clonotype was recorded at least ten times. An end of the junction does not agree with germline; a read error may underlie this. The chain joins TRBV5-1 to TRBJ2-1, with D possibly being TRBD2 (6 bases). The CDR3 extends over 17 amino acids. Germline values: CDR1 SGHRS, CDR2 YFSETQ. The CDR3 sequence is CASRLVSTGTALGEQFF. The CDR3, as DNA: TGCGCCAGCAGGTTGGTTAGCACCGGGACTGCCCTGGGTGAGCAGTTCTTC.

The V gene is TRBV27, the J gene TRBJ2-1; the match to TRBD2 covers 7 bases. Germline V CDR1 and CDR2: MNHEY, SMNVEV (reference sequence). Trimming at V came to 6 bases and at J to 4 bases, leaving 12 bases not matched to a gene. This CDR3 is built from 16 residues. CDR3 sequence: CASSFSSRGRYNEQFF. The CDR3 nucleotides are TGTGCCAGCAGCTTTTCCTCGCGGGGGAGATACAATGAGCAGTTCTTC.

This clonotype showed up just a few times. A much larger clone is a single base away; this may be a read error. This chain uses TRBV7-8 with TRBJ2-4; 10 bases line up with TRBD1. Germline V CDR1 and CDR2: SGHVS, FQNEAQ. The CDR3 totals 14 residues. Trimming took 3 bases from V and 10 from J; bases not matched to a gene: 6. Here the CDR3 reads CASSFETGGKIQYF. The CDR3 bases are TGTGCCAGCAGCTTCGAGACAGGGGGCAAAATTCAGTACTTC.

This clonotype was counted at least ten times. This chain links TRBV7-2 with TRBJ2-5; 9 bases map to TRBD2. The CDR3 is 16 residues long. V shed 2 bases, J shed 1 base, and the junction held 5 bases outside the gene matches. Germline values: CDR1 SGHTA, CDR2 FQGNSA. The CDR3 reads CASSLTAGGLQETQYF. As DNA, the CDR3 is TGTGCCAGCAGCTTAACAGCGGGGGGCCTCCAAGAGACCCAGTACTTC.

Ten or more counts support this clonotype. The chain recombines TRBV5-8 with TRBJ2-1; TRBD1 is a possible D gene (5 bases). The CDR3 spans 15 residues. Between the trimmed V and J ends, which lost 4 bases and 1 base, there was a span of 12 bases. CDR1 and CDR2 (germline): SGHTS, YDEGEE. Here the CDR3 reads CASSIGAISYNEQFF. The CDR3 DNA sequence: TGTGCCAGCAGCATAGGGGCCATTTCCTACAATGAGCAGTTCTTC.

This clonotype showed up many times. This rearrangement joins TRBV9 to TRBJ2-1; D is undetermined. Germline CDR1 and CDR2: SGDLS and YYNGEE. This CDR3 has 15 residues. Trimming took off 0 bases at V and 0 bases at J, with 7 bases between the two ends. CDR3 sequence: CASSVGLSSYNEQFF. CDR3 nucleotides: TGTGCCAGCAGCGTAGGTTTGAGCTCCTACAATGAGCAGTTCTTC. The entire variable domain, with the rest obtained from reference TRBV9 and TRBJ2-1, is as follows: DSGVTQTPKHLITATGQRVTLRCSPRSGDLSVYWYQQSLDQGLQFLIQYYNGEERAKGNILERFSAQQFPDLHSELNLSSLELGDSALYFCASSVGLSSYNEQFFGPGTRLTVL.

There are many counts of this clonotype. V and J are TRBV20-1 and TRBJ2-1; 13 bases align to TRBD2. After removal of 6 bases from V and 8 bases from J, the junction contained 10 bases not matched to a gene. Per germline, CDR1 DFQATT and CDR2 SNEGSKA (reference sequence). This CDR3 is built from 15 residues. The CDR3 DNA is TGCAGTGCGCGAGGGACTAGCGGGGTATGGGATGAGCAGTTCTTC. The encoded protein is CSARGTSGVWDEQFF.

On this clonotype itself: A clone one base away is much larger, so this may be a read error. The rearrangement links TRBV20-1 to TRBJ2-5, with D possibly TRBD2 on 5 matching bases. The germline CDR1 and CDR2 sequences are DFQATT and SNEGSKA (reference sequence). The ends were cut back, 4 bases at V and 5 bases at J, with 14 bases in the middle. This CDR3 region has 13 residues. The DNA of the CDR3 is TGCAGTGCTATGCCTCCAAGCGGCGAGACCCAGTACTTC. Its protein is CSAMPPSGETQYF.

This clonotype has a count of ten or more. The chain has TRBV5-1 and TRBJ2-7; D gene uncertain. The CDR3 has 14 residues. The germline V gene encodes CDR1 SGHRS and CDR2 YFSETQ. V was clipped by 0 bases and J by 0 bases, with 7 bases between them. CDR3 residues: CASSLELHSYEQYF. The CDR3 bases are TGCGCCAGCAGCTTGGAACTCCACTCCTACGAGCAGTACTTC.

This clonotype has a count of ten or more. The gene calls are TRBV20-1 and TRBJ2-3, with a weak D call TRBD2 (6 bases). The CDR3 has 13 amino acids. Between the trimmed V and J ends, which lost 6 bases and 1 base, there was a span of 11 bases. From germline, CDR1 is DFQATT and CDR2 SNEGSKA (reference sequence). CDR3 sequence reads: CSAGDLRTDTQYF. DNA of the CDR3: TGCAGTGCCGGGGACTTACGCACAGATACGCAGTATTTT.

This clonotype appeared many times. The rearrangement links TRBV9 to TRBJ1-1; tentatively, D is TRBD1 (5 bases). The CDR3 is 13 residues long. Trimming shortened V by 4 bases and J by 3 bases, and 10 bases separated the two germline ends. The germline V gene has CDR1 SGDLS and CDR2 YYNGEE. The CDR3 region is CASSPPGDTEAFF. The CDR3 region has the DNA TGTGCCAGCAGCCCCCCGGGGGACACTGAAGCTTTCTTT.

This clonotype was counted many times. This chain joins TRBV20-1 and TRBJ1-5, with D maybe TRBD1 (5 bases). CDR1 DFQATT and CDR2 SNEGSKA come from the germline V gene (reference sequence). This CDR3 region has 12 residues. The V gene lost 0 bases and the J gene lost 7 bases, with 7 bases spanning the gap. The CDR3 DNA reads TGCAGTGCTAGAGATCAGGGACAGCCCCAGCATTTT. Encoded protein: CSARDQGQPQHF.

In this sample, this clonotype turned up many times. The chain joins TRBV29-1 to TRBJ2-3; TRBD2 matches at 12 bases. The V and J ends lost 1 base and 4 bases, in that order; junction bases with no gene match: 6. The germline V gene encodes CDR1 SQVTM and CDR2 ANQGSEA. This CDR3 is 16 amino acids long. The CDR3 region is CSVEGTSGAAPDTQYF. The CDR3 coding sequence is TGCAGCGTTGAAGGGACTAGCGGGGCGGCGCCAGATACGCAGTATTTT.